What follows are 32 T cell receptor beta chains derived from one specimen sequenced in a study of cytomegalovirus exposure and HLA in healthy donors. PCR amplification relied on 60 Vbeta primers (plus 13 Jbeta primers). Method: immunoSEQ multiplex PCR; TCRdb's copy keeps in-frame clones and lacks some. This sample contains over 150,000 clones. Sequencing input: PBMCs. The receptors here all came from a boy aged 5 to 17 in good health and CMV-seronegative.

The gene calls are TRBV15 and TRBJ2-2; maybe TRBD1 (6 bases). CDR3 size: 14 residues. V was clipped by 2 bases and J by 5 bases, with 9 bases between them. Per germline, CDR1 LNHNV and CDR2 YYDKDF (reference sequence). CDR3 amino acids: CATSRNQGTGELFF. CDR3 DNA sequence: TGTGCCACCAGCAGAAACCAGGGGACCGGGGAGCTGTTTTTT.

Here the CDR3 reads CASSLATAFSYNEQFF. The CDR3 bases are TGTGCCAGCAGCTTAGCGACAGCTTTTTCCTACAATGAGCAGTTCTTC. The rearrangement joins TRBV7-3 to TRBJ2-1, with D possibly TRBD1 on 5 matching bases. The CDR3 runs 16 residues. Looked up from germline, CDR1 is SGHTA and CDR2 is FQGTGA. Trimming stripped 2 bases from V and 1 base from J, with 12 bases between.

The rearrangement uses TRBV30 and TRBJ1-2; no firm D call. The germline V gene encodes CDR1 GTSNPN and CDR2 SVGIG (reference sequence). This CDR3 is 13 amino acids long. Trimming pared 3 bases from V and 4 bases from J, leaving 12 bases between. The CDR3 protein is CAWSLRGVYGYTF. For the CDR3, the DNA is TGTGCCTGGAGCCTTCGGGGTGTCTATGGCTACACCTTC.

V gene TRBV27 combines with J gene TRBJ2-1; D unresolved. The CDR3 runs to 14 residues. V lost 5 bases to trimming and J lost 0 bases, with 8 bases between them. Germline V CDR1 and CDR2: MNHEY, SMNVEV (reference sequence). The CDR3 DNA is TGTGCCAGCAGTATAGAAAGCTCCTACAATGAGCAGTTCTTC. As protein: CASSIESSYNEQFF.

This rearrangement joins TRBV5-1 to TRBJ2-7, with D maybe TRBD1 (6 bases). Germline V lookup: CDR1 SGHRS, CDR2 YFSETQ. V was cut by 8 bases and J by 3 bases, with 18 bases left in between. The CDR3 sequence is 14 residues long. This CDR3 is CASSTGMGNYEQYF. As DNA, the CDR3 is TGCGCCAGTTCAACAGGGATGGGGAACTACGAGCAGTACTTC.

J is TRBJ2-1 and V is TRBV19, with D tentatively TRBD2 (6 bases). V was cut by 2 bases and J by 6 bases, with 8 bases left in between. Germline V lookup: CDR1 LNHDA, CDR2 SQIVND (reference sequence). CDR3 length: 13 amino acids. CDR3 coding DNA: TGTGCCAGTAGTATAACTAGCCCCAATGAGCAGTTCTTC. Amino acid sequence: CASSITSPNEQFF.

This chain connects TRBV18 to TRBJ1-4, with D perhaps matching TRBD1 (6 bases). V dropped 1 base and J dropped 5 bases, with 11 bases sitting between them. The CDR3 runs to 15 residues. Germline V gives CDR1 KGHSH, CDR2 LQKENI. The CDR3 protein is CASSPLVQGNEKLFF. For the CDR3, the DNA is TGTGCCAGCTCACCACTAGTACAGGGAAATGAAAAACTGTTTTTT.

The CDR3 loop reads CASRGLAGTDTQYF. The CDR3 region has the DNA TGTGCCAGCAGAGGACTAGCGGGCACAGATACGCAGTATTTT. J is TRBJ2-3 and V is TRBV2, with 10 positions matching TRBD2. The junction had 1 base not matched to a gene; V was cut back by 6 bases and J by 1 base. This CDR3 is 14 amino acids long. Per germline, CDR1 SNHLY and CDR2 FYNNEI.

The DNA of the CDR3 is TGTGCCAGCAGCCCCCACCGTTCCATAACTCCTTTTGAAGCTTTCTTT. As protein: CASSPHRSITPFEAFF. J is TRBJ1-1 and V is TRBV7-8; unclear D gene. Germline V gene lookup returns CDR1 SGHVS and CDR2 FQNEAQ. The CDR3 is 16 amino acids. V lost 5 bases to trimming and J lost 7 bases, with 23 bases between them.

The chain couples TRBV6-5 to TRBJ2-1, with TRBD1 matching over 7 bases. From germline, CDR1 is MNHEY and CDR2 SVGAGI. V trimming: 5 bases; J trimming: 9 bases; junction bases outside the gene matches: 13. The CDR3 sequence is 15 residues long. CDR3 coding DNA: TGTGCCAGCAGTCCCCGGGGTATAGGGGGCGTTGAGCAGTTCTTC. Protein sequence: CASSPRGIGGVEQFF.

The chain uses TRBV7-6 and TRBJ2-5, with TRBD2 identical over 8 bases. V was clipped by 7 bases and J by 5 bases; unmatched bases: 15. The CDR3 covers 16 residues. CDR1 SGHVS and CDR2 FNYEAQ come from the germline V gene. CDR3 sequence reads: CASTIPGRGGGETQYF. CDR3 nucleotides: TGTGCCAGCACCATCCCAGGACGGGGGGGCGGGGAGACCCAGTACTTC.

The rearrangement uses TRBV7-8 and TRBJ1-1; D uncertain. The CDR3 has 14 amino acids. V gave up 1 base and J gave up 0 bases, with 6 bases separating them. Germline V gives CDR1 SGHVS, CDR2 FQNEAQ. For the CDR3, the DNA is TGTGCCAGCAGCTTAGAACTGATGAACACTGAAGCTTTCTTT. Translated: CASSLELMNTEAFF.

The chain carries TRBV6-5 and TRBJ2-1; 11 bases fit TRBD2. Looked up from germline, CDR1 is MNHEY and CDR2 is SVGAGI. The CDR3 runs to 16 residues. V was pared by 4 bases and J by 8 bases, with 10 bases of the junction left unmatched. This CDR3 is CASSSPHGTSGDEQFF. CDR3 in DNA: TGTGCCAGCAGTTCCCCCCACGGGACTAGCGGCGATGAGCAGTTCTTC.

This chain links TRBV30 with TRBJ1-2, with D perhaps TRBD1 (5 bases). From germline, CDR1 is GTSNPN and CDR2 SVGIG (reference sequence). V shed 3 bases and J shed 6 bases, with 17 bases lying between them. This CDR3 contains 14 residues. In DNA, the CDR3 is TGTGCCTGGAGCGGGATGGGGGGTCCCAATGGCTACACCTTC. This codes for CAWSGMGGPNGYTF.

This chain links TRBV30 with TRBJ1-3, with a weak D call TRBD1 (5 bases). Germline V gene sequence: CDR1 GTSNPN, CDR2 SVGIG (reference sequence). Trimming took 5 bases from V and 4 from J, leaving 18 bases between them. This CDR3 has 15 amino acids. The CDR3 spells CAWGVGLTPGNTIYF. CDR3 DNA: TGTGCCTGGGGCGTGGGACTCACTCCCGGAAACACCATATATTTT. The full variable domain, with the rest looked up from reference TRBV30 and TRBJ1-3, is SQTIHQWPATLVQPVGSPLSLECTVEGTSNPNLYWYRQAAGRGLQLLFYSVGIGQISSEVPQNLSASRPQDRQFILSSKKLLLSDSGFYLCAWGVGLTPGNTIYFGEGSWLTVV.

This chain joins TRBV10-1 and TRBJ2-5, with 11 nucleotides matching TRBD2. With V trimmed by 4 bases and J by 2 bases, 6 bases remained unmatched. The CDR3 totals 16 residues. Germline V gives CDR1 WNHNN, CDR2 SYGVQD (reference sequence). The CDR3 reads CASSVGTSGGQETQYF. The CDR3 DNA sequence: TGCGCCAGCAGTGTCGGAACTAGCGGGGGTCAAGAGACCCAGTACTTC.

The chain has TRBV28 and TRBJ1-4; D is unresolved. This CDR3 region has 15 residues. Germline CDR1 reads MDHEN; CDR2 reads SYDVKM. With 7 bases removed from V and 2 bases from J, the gap between germline ends came to 14 bases. The CDR3 DNA follows: TGTGCCAGCACCCAGCCAGGCGGGACTAATGAAAAACTGTTTTTT. Protein sequence: CASTQPGGTNEKLFF. Combining the CDR3 with reference TRBV28 and TRBJ1-4 gives the whole variable domain DVKVTQSSRYLVKRTGEKVFLECVQDMDHENMFWYRQDPGLGLRLIYFSYDVKMKEKGDIPEGYSVSREKKERFSLILESASTNQTSMYLCASTQPGGTNEKLFFGSGTQLSVL.

Here the CDR3 reads CASSLPQGARHEAFF. The CDR3 coding sequence is TGTGCCAGCAGCTTGCCCCAGGGGGCGAGACACGAAGCTTTCTTT. This chain uses TRBV7-3 with TRBJ1-1, with 8 bases aligning to TRBD1. V shed 3 bases, J shed 8 bases, and the junction held 11 bases outside the gene matches. Germline values: CDR1 SGHTA, CDR2 FQGTGA. The CDR3 covers 15 residues.

The rearrangement uses TRBV18 and TRBJ2-5; perhaps TRBD1 as D (5 bases). The length of the CDR3 is 14 residues. With 1 base removed from V and 3 bases from J, the gap between germline ends came to 9 bases. Germline values: CDR1 KGHSH, CDR2 LQKENI. The CDR3 nucleotides are TGTGCCAGCTCACCACTTGGCAGGGAAGAGACCCAGTACTTC. Translating it yields CASSPLGREETQYF.

The chain is built from TRBV5-1 and TRBJ1-4; D is possibly TRBD1 (5 bases). Trimming stripped 4 bases from V and 8 bases from J, with 21 bases between. The length of the CDR3 is 16 residues. The V gene's germline CDR1 is SGHRS and CDR2 YFSETQ. CDR3 loop: CASSPTVTGGREKLFF. CDR3 DNA: TGCGCCAGCAGCCCAACCGTAACAGGTGGTAGAGAAAAACTGTTTTTT.

The genes are TRBV30 and TRBJ2-1; TRBD2 matches at 8 bases. Germline assignment: CDR1 GTSNPN and CDR2 SVGIG (reference sequence). This CDR3 region has 13 residues. With V trimmed by 5 bases and J by 8 bases, 8 bases remained unmatched. The CDR3: CAWGAGGRDEQFF. CDR3 sequence (DNA): TGTGCCTGGGGGGCGGGGGGCCGTGATGAGCAGTTCTTC.

The chain has TRBV6-5 and TRBJ2-7; maybe TRBD1 (5 bases). The length of the CDR3 is 13 residues. Trimming took off 8 bases at V and 6 bases at J, with 17 bases between the two ends. The germline gives CDR1 MNHEY, CDR2 SVGAGI. The CDR3 nucleotides read TGTGCCAGCGGCCAGGGAAGAGTTGGCGAGCAGTACTTC. It encodes CASGQGRVGEQYF.

The V call is TRBV10-2, the J call TRBJ2-1, with 12 positions matching TRBD2. V shed 4 bases and J 10 bases; nucleotides not matched to a gene: 8. The CDR3 loop spans 15 amino acids. Germline assignment: CDR1 WSHSY and CDR2 SAAADI. The CDR3 region is CASSGTSGGIGEQFF. CDR3 in DNA: TGCGCCAGCAGTGGTACTAGCGGGGGGATAGGGGAGCAGTTCTTC.

V is TRBV7-6 and J is TRBJ2-5; 7 bases are shared with TRBD2. The CDR3 covers 16 residues. Germline CDR1 SGHVS, CDR2 FNYEAQ. J gave up 2 bases and V 0 bases, and 6 bases lay outside the gene matches. The CDR3 DNA reads as TGTGCCAGCAGCTTAGCAGCAGCGGGGTCTCAAGAGACCCAGTACTTC. Translating gives CASSLAAAGSQETQYF.

The chain has TRBV9 and TRBJ2-5; D might be TRBD2 (6 bases). The end of the DNA aligns better with TRBJ2-7, so the J call may be wrong. Per germline, CDR1 SGDLS and CDR2 YYNGEE. The CDR3 loop spans 15 amino acids. Written as DNA, the CDR3 is TGTGCCAGCAGCCCCTCCCTCGGAGGGTGGAACGAGCAGTACTTC. Translating it yields CASSPSLGGWNEQYF.

V usage is TRBV10-3 and J usage is TRBJ2-5; TRBD2 agrees at 8 bases. CDR1 and CDR2 (germline): ENHRY, SYGVKD. The CDR3 covers 14 residues. With V trimmed by 6 bases and J by 2 bases, 5 bases remained unmatched. CDR3 DNA: TGTGCCATCAGCCCCGCGGGGGGACAAGAGACCCAGTACTTC. Its translation: CAISPAGGQETQYF.

The rearrangement links TRBV6-5 to TRBJ2-1; D gene uncertain. The CDR3 length is 13 residues. Germline V gives CDR1 MNHEY, CDR2 SVGAGI. V gave up 6 bases and J gave up 2 bases, with 8 bases separating them. CDR3 amino acids: CASSLSAYNEQFF. CDR3 in DNA: TGTGCCAGCAGCCTGTCCGCCTACAATGAGCAGTTCTTC.

This rearrangement joins TRBV30 to TRBJ2-3; D perhaps matches TRBD2 (6 bases). The CDR3 has 14 amino acids. Per germline, CDR1 GTSNPN and CDR2 SVGIG (reference sequence). V was pared by 0 bases and J by 1 base, with 8 bases between. The CDR3 DNA sequence: TGTGCCTGGAGTGTCGGAGGGGGCACAGATACGCAGTATTTT. Residues: CAWSVGGGTDTQYF.

The rearrangement links TRBV6-1 to TRBJ2-5; TRBD2 matches at 9 bases. J lost 2 bases, V lost 0 bases, and 4 bases had no gene match. The CDR3 has 16 amino acids. The germline gives CDR1 MNHNS, CDR2 SASEGT. The CDR3 loop is CASSEATAGGQETQYF. Written as DNA, the CDR3 is TGTGCCAGCAGTGAAGCGACGGCGGGGGGGCAAGAGACCCAGTACTTC.

V usage is TRBV27 and J usage is TRBJ1-2, with a weak D call TRBD1 (6 bases). The germline gives CDR1 MNHEY, CDR2 SMNVEV (reference sequence). This CDR3 contains 14 residues. V lost 4 bases to trimming and J lost 7 bases, with 16 bases between them. CDR3 DNA sequence: TGTGCCAGCAGTTCTCTACAGGGTCCCATTGGCTACACCTTC. Translating it yields CASSSLQGPIGYTF.

The chain uses TRBV27 and TRBJ1-5, with D tentatively TRBD1 (6 bases). Germline V gene lookup returns CDR1 MNHEY and CDR2 SMNVEV (reference sequence). There are 13 residues in the CDR3. The V gene lost 3 bases and the J gene lost 5 bases, with 8 bases spanning the gap. This chain's CDR3 is CASSLRGYQPQHF. Here the CDR3 DNA reads TGTGCCAGCAGTTTGAGGGGGTATCAGCCCCAGCATTTT.

The rearrangement joins TRBV6-5 to TRBJ1-6, with D possibly being TRBD1 (5 bases). The CDR3 runs 14 residues. From germline, CDR1 is MNHEY and CDR2 SVGAGI. Trimming stripped 6 bases from V and 6 bases from J, with 12 bases between. CDR3 in amino acids: CASSPGLANSPLHF. The CDR3 nucleotides read TGTGCCAGCAGCCCAGGGTTGGCTAATTCACCCCTCCACTTT.